What follows are 22 T cell receptor beta chains derived from one specimen sequenced in a study of beta chain features in type 1 diabetes. The whole isolated RNA underwent reverse transcription, so sequencing captured expressed TCRB transcripts. TCRdb's table, derived via immunoSEQ multiplex PCR, lists solely in-frame clones and lacks some. The sample yields about 620,000 clones, about 16% seen once. Sequencing was performed on naive CD4+ T cells from blood. The receptors were gathered from a man aged 18 to 29 in good health.

This chain joins TRBV2 and TRBJ1-2, with D unresolved. With 6 bases removed from V and 5 bases from J, the gap between germline ends came to 13 bases. The CDR3 is 13 amino acids. CDR1 SNHLY and CDR2 FYNNEI come from the germline V gene. The CDR3 loop is CASSRDFGYGYTF. In DNA, the CDR3 is TGTGCCAGCAGCAGAGATTTTGGGTATGGCTACACCTTC.

V is TRBV6-5 and J is TRBJ1-5; unclear D gene. CDR3 length: 15 amino acids. Germline V gene sequence: CDR1 MNHEY, CDR2 SVGAGI. The V gene lost 0 bases and the J gene lost 4 bases, with 10 bases spanning the gap. CDR3 sequence: CASSYSLRRNQPQHF. CDR3 nucleotides: TGTGCCAGCAGTTACTCCCTTCGTAGGAATCAGCCCCAGCATTTT.

This clone came up a few times. The V gene is TRBV18, the J gene TRBJ2-7; 7 bases match TRBD2. Germline CDR1 reads KGHSH; CDR2 reads LQKENI. CDR3 length equals 12 residues. V shed 2 bases, J shed 7 bases, and the junction held 2 bases outside the gene matches. The CDR3 sequence: CASSPGTTEQYF. In DNA, the CDR3 is TGTGCCAGCTCACCAGGGACTACGGAGCAGTACTTC.

This clone was observed a handful of times. This chain uses TRBV9 with TRBJ2-7; D remains ambiguous. Germline assignment: CDR1 SGDLS and CDR2 YYNGEE. This CDR3 spans 16 amino acids. Between the trimmed V and J ends, which lost 0 bases and 3 bases, there was a span of 16 bases. In DNA form, the CDR3 reads TGTGCCAGCAGCGTAGGGAGCCTCAGCGCCCTCTACGAGCAGTACTTC. Protein sequence: CASSVGSLSALYEQYF.

The V call is TRBV28, the J call TRBJ2-1; D not resolved. The V end was cut by 2 bases, the J end by 0 bases, with 11 bases between. CDR3 length: 16 residues. The V gene's germline CDR1 is MDHEN and CDR2 SYDVKM. CDR3 DNA: TGTGCCAGCAGTTTAAGTAGGCTGCTCTCCTACAATGAGCAGTTCTTC. Translated: CASSLSRLLSYNEQFF.

V gene TRBV4-3 combines with J gene TRBJ1-2; D is perhaps TRBD1 (5 bases). Trimming shortened V by 1 base and J by 4 bases, and 10 bases separated the two germline ends. CDR3 length equals 14 residues. Germline V CDR1 and CDR2: LGHNA, YSLEER. The CDR3: CASSQVRDSYGYTF. For the CDR3, the DNA is TGCGCCAGCAGCCAAGTCAGGGACTCCTATGGCTACACCTTC.

This clone was picked up a small number of times. The same CDR3 is also encoded by other DNA sequences in this sample. V usage is TRBV7-2 and J usage is TRBJ2-7, with 7 bases identical to TRBD1. The CDR3 is made up of 15 amino acids. V was pared by 1 base and J by 0 bases, with 3 bases of the junction left unmatched. CDR1 SGHTA and CDR2 FQGNSA come from the germline V gene. As DNA, the CDR3 is TGTGCCAGCAGCTTAGAGGCAGGGGGCTCCTACGAGCAGTACTTC. Amino acids: CASSLEAGGSYEQYF.

This clone was recorded a few times. V usage is TRBV21-1 and J usage is TRBJ2-7; the table assigns TRBD2, which was not confirmed against the DNA. TRBV21-1 counts as a pseudogene. The CDR3 loop spans 14 amino acids. CDR3 nucleotides: TGTGCCAGCAGTCCTCAGATGGAGCGGTACGAGCAGTACTTC. It encodes CASSPQMERYEQYF.

This chain joins TRBV7-9 and TRBJ1-6; D is undetermined. CDR1 SEHNR and CDR2 FQNEAQ come from the germline V gene (reference sequence). CDR3 length: 14 amino acids. V dropped 3 bases and J dropped 7 bases, with 10 bases sitting between them. The CDR3 nucleotides read TGTGCCAGCAGCTTTGAAGGTTGGAATTCACCCCTCCACTTT. This codes for CASSFEGWNSPLHF.

This clone was recorded a few times. The chain is built from TRBV4-1 and TRBJ2-1; 10 bases align to TRBD2. V gave up 11 bases and J gave up 7 bases; unmatched junction bases: 11. The germline CDR1 and CDR2 sequences are MGHRA and YSYEKL. The CDR3 is 14 amino acids. The CDR3 coding sequence is TGCGCCTCAAGCAGCGGGAGGGTTATTAATGAGCAGTTCTTC. It is translated as CASSSGRVINEQFF.

This clone showed up just a few times. This rearrangement joins TRBV7-8 to TRBJ1-3, with D possibly TRBD1 on 5 matching bases. Germline CDR1 reads SGHVS; CDR2 reads FQNEAQ. The V gene lost 5 bases and the J gene lost 0 bases, with 17 bases spanning the gap. The CDR3 extends over 17 amino acids. The CDR3 sequence: CASSDRQYGYSGNTIYF. The CDR3 bases are TGTGCCAGCAGCGATAGACAGTACGGGTACTCTGGAAACACCATATATTTT.

This clone was found a few times. The sample has other DNA sequences that encode this CDR3 too. The rearrangement joins TRBV9 to TRBJ1-3; D is ambiguous. This CDR3 spans 14 amino acids. The germline V gene encodes CDR1 SGDLS and CDR2 YYNGEE. V was pared by 2 bases and J by 0 bases, with 6 bases between. The CDR3 coding sequence is TGTGCCAGCAGCGTGGCGAGCTCTGGAAACACCATATATTTT. This encodes CASSVASSGNTIYF.

J is TRBJ1-1 and V is TRBV27, with D maybe TRBD1 (5 bases). V was cut by 4 bases and J by 0 bases, with 9 bases left in between. This CDR3 is 14 amino acids long. The germline V gene encodes CDR1 MNHEY and CDR2 SMNVEV (reference sequence). The CDR3 DNA sequence: TGTGCCAGCAGTTCTGACAGCATGAACACTGAAGCTTTCTTT. Its translation is CASSSDSMNTEAFF.

This clone was seen a handful of times. The chain employs TRBV7-2 and TRBJ2-3; D gene ambiguous. Trimming took off 5 bases at V and 3 bases at J, with 9 bases between the two ends. CDR1 is SGHTA, CDR2 FQGNSA, per germline. This CDR3 has 13 amino acids. The CDR3 coding sequence is TGTGCCAGCAGCAGAAAACGGACAGATACGCAGTATTTT. It codes for CASSRKRTDTQYF.

CDR3 in amino acids: CASSLASLRITEAFF. CDR3 coding DNA: TGCGCCAGCAGCTTGGCGAGTCTAAGGATTACTGAAGCTTTCTTT. V and J are TRBV5-1 and TRBJ1-1; D uncertain. With 0 bases removed from V and 5 bases from J, the gap between germline ends came to 14 bases. The CDR3 covers 15 residues. CDR1 SGHRS and CDR2 YFSETQ come from the germline V gene.

This clone was detected only a few times. This chain links TRBV10-3 with TRBJ2-7, with D possibly being TRBD2 (5 bases). The CDR3 is 12 residues long. CDR1 ENHRY and CDR2 SYGVKD come from the germline V gene. V gave up 4 bases and J gave up 6 bases, with 10 bases separating them. The DNA of the CDR3 is TGTGCCATCAGTGCTACTAGTCTCGAGCAGTACTTC. Residues: CAISATSLEQYF.

This rearrangement joins TRBV5-1 to TRBJ2-1; TRBD2 agrees at 16 bases. Unmatched junction bases numbered 25, after V lost 6 bases and J lost 7 bases. This CDR3 is 22 amino acids long. Germline V gene data show CDR1 as SGHRS and CDR2 as YFSETQ. The CDR3 DNA reads TGCGCCAGCAACCCGAACCTCCCGGGACTAGCGGGGGGGCTGATCTTGTTTAATGAGCAGTTCTTC. It is translated as CASNPNLPGLAGGLILFNEQFF.

This clone occurred a few times. The V gene is TRBV10-3, the J gene TRBJ1-5; 11 nucleotides line up with TRBD1. Germline assignment: CDR1 ENHRY and CDR2 SYGVKD. The CDR3 spans 15 residues. J gave up 2 bases and V 11 bases, and 8 bases lay outside the gene matches. The DNA of the CDR3 is TGTGCCGCCGGACAGGGGGCCGCGGGCAATCAGCCCCAGCATTTT. Amino acids: CAAGQGAAGNQPQHF.

There are a few counts of this clone. The rearrangement joins TRBV14 to TRBJ2-1; D is uncertain. CDR3 length equals 19 residues. Deletions cut 0 bases from V and 4 bases from J, with 22 bases between. Germline loops: CDR1 SGHDN, CDR2 FVKESK. The CDR3 is CASSQDDGPLGWGYNEQFF. DNA of the CDR3: TGTGCCAGCAGCCAAGATGACGGTCCCCTTGGGTGGGGTTACAATGAGCAGTTCTTC.

The chain couples TRBV28 to TRBJ2-2; a possible D gene is TRBD2 (6 bases). CDR1 MDHEN and CDR2 SYDVKM come from the germline V gene. V was trimmed by 2 bases and J by 7 bases, leaving 8 bases between them. This CDR3 has 13 residues. In DNA, the CDR3 is TGTGCCAGCAGTTTAGGGACTGACGGGGAGCTGTTTTTT. Translation: CASSLGTDGELFF.

This clone was seen more than once but under ten times. The CDR3 DNA reads as TGTGCCAGTAGTCCCTGGGGAGAAGAGACCCAGTACTTC. Translation: CASSPWGEETQYF. The gene calls are TRBV19 and TRBJ2-5; D might be TRBD2 (5 bases). The V end was cut by 5 bases, the J end by 3 bases, with 10 bases between. Per germline, CDR1 LNHDA and CDR2 SQIVND (reference sequence). This CDR3 has 13 residues.

The CDR3 nucleotides read TGTGCCAGCAGTTCCTCGGGACAGCCAACCTACGAGCAGTACTTC. This gives the protein CASSSSGQPTYEQYF. The rearrangement joins TRBV28 to TRBJ2-7; 7 bases line up with TRBD1. The V and J ends lost 4 bases and 2 bases, in that order; junction bases with no gene match: 8. Germline assignment: CDR1 MDHEN and CDR2 SYDVKM. The CDR3 length is 15 residues.